Below, 3 T cell receptor beta chains from the same sample are listed, as sequenced in a study of T cell responses to AZD1222 COVID-19 vaccine. The assay was immunoSEQ multiplex PCR, and TCRdb's table has in-frame clones only and misses some. The sample yields approximately 120,000 clones, around nine tenths seen once. Sequencing was performed on peripheral blood, taken on day 0 of AZD1222 vaccination. These receptors all come from an adult in good health.

V usage is TRBV19 and J usage is TRBJ2-6; TRBD1 agrees at 7 bases. Germline V lookup: CDR1 LNHDA, CDR2 SQIVND (reference sequence). With 2 bases clipped from V and 1 base from J, the junction kept 14 bases outside the gene matches. The CDR3 is 20 residues long. The CDR3 spells CASSIIFGQALGSGANVLTF. The CDR3 coding sequence is TGTGCCAGTAGTATAATTTTTGGACAGGCCCTGGGGTCTGGGGCCAACGTCCTGACTTTC.

The chain has TRBV9 and TRBJ2-7; D gene uncertain. In germline, CDR1 is SGDLS, CDR2 YYNGEE. There are 14 residues in the CDR3. The V end lost 0 bases, the J end lost 6 bases, and 13 bases lay between the germline ends. The CDR3 sequence is CASSVAPRASEQYF. In nucleotides, the CDR3 is TGTGCCAGCAGCGTAGCCCCTAGGGCGAGCGAGCAGTACTTC.

This chain joins TRBV6-1 and TRBJ2-5; D gene ambiguous. In germline, CDR1 is MNHNS, CDR2 SASEGT. This CDR3 is 14 amino acids long. The V gene lost 1 base and the J gene lost 2 bases, with 8 bases spanning the gap. Here the CDR3 DNA reads TGTGCCAGCAGTGAAGTAGGCTTTCAAGAGACCCAGTACTTC. It is translated as CASSEVGFQETQYF.